The table lists the clone carrying this T cell receptor (beta chain) with many counts. Its antigen is not known. Unique molecular identifiers (one per individual cDNA molecule) were attached. TCRdb redid the calling of the 5' RACE reads with MiXCR, one entry per CDR3 protein. The sample shows 20,000 to 25,000 distinct CDR3 sequences, about 4.8% of them seen only once. The source of the sample is a study of early T cells in non-severe SARS-CoV-2 infection. Study as a whole: Sequencing targeted bulk RNA from unsorted whole blood, leaving chains unpaired.

Whole-study findings and limits: Sequences matched to VDJdb favored anti-spike CD8 responses, while private and CD4 specificities were missed.

The CDR3 runs 14 residues. CDR1 is SGHRS and CDR2 is YFSETQ in the germline V gene. V dropped 3 bases and J dropped 2; count of bases not matched to a gene: 2. The V and J genes are TRBV5-1 and TRBJ2-3; 8 bases are shared with TRBD2. Sequences were obtained from whole blood. This sequence was found in an adult who was a healthcare worker with PCR-confirmed SARS-CoV-2 infection or an uninfected control (not recorded which). The CDR3 region has the DNA TGCGCCAGCAGCTCCGGACTAGCCACAGATACGCAGTATTTT. Translating it yields CASSSGLATDTQYF.